This T cell receptor (beta chain) was captured in a study of CXCR3-negative and CXCR3-positive naive CD8 T cells. Note on this clonotype: What it binds is not known.

Sorting was done in triplicate for each CD8+ T cell subset (approximately 300,000 cells each). Naive CD8+ T cells displayed a CD45RO-CCR7+CD27+CD95- phenotype. Study-level results: Researchers reported similar TRBV-TRBJ usage in naive CXCR3-negative and CXCR3-positive cells, though memory differed. CXCR3-positive naive cells had TRB CDR3s that were more hydrophobic than CXCR3-negative naive cells had. Cryopreserved cells partially lost CXCR3 expression, and fresh PBMCs were used in most assays.

5' RACE with UMI labels generated the TRB cDNA libraries. With the 5' RACE reads reprocessed, TCRdb shows one record per CDR3 protein and no DNA. The table for this sample gives approximately 89,000 distinct CDR3 sequences. The CDR3 is 11 amino acids. The V gene's germline CDR1 is SQVTM and CDR2 ANQGSEA. The receptor's source is a human donor in good health. Some clones in this sample may be carry-over from other donors' samples. Sequenced: naive CXCR3+ CD8+ T cells from blood. Subset indicated: CD45RO-CCR7+CD27+CD95- naive CD8+ T cells expressing CXCR3 (TNR3+). V usage is TRBV29-1 and J usage is TRBJ1-4. The CDR3 sequence: CSVELGEKLFF.